These T cell receptor beta chains were read from a single sample in a study of quantifying T cell responses using KT2 cells. TCRdb passed the UMI-ligation and nested PCR reads through MiXCR, listing each CDR3 protein once. The table records over 25,000 distinct CDR3 sequences, 10% of them present only once. Material for sequencing was PBMCs spiked with cells of the T cell clone KT2. The receptor set was obtained from a human donor. Each CDR3 is given with its conserved first and last residue. The order of the fields is D gene, clone size, J gene, V gene, CDR3 DNA, CDR3 protein. A D gene is named only where the DNA matches it firmly. Clone size is stated in some rows and not others, as once, few, many or a class when expanded.

>TRBD2|few|TRBJ2-7|TRBV6-1
TGTGCCAGCAGCACTTCCTTCGAAGCGGGGGGCAGCCTTTCCTACGAGCAGTACTTC
CASSTSFEAGGSLSYEQYF
>NA|NA|TRBJ1-1|TRBV5-5
TGTGCCAGCAGCTTGGAAATAGGAGGGACTGAAGCTTTCTTT
CASSLEIGGTEAFF
>NA|many|TRBJ2-3|TRBV7-2
TGTGCCAGCAGTCTCCCCAAGGGAGATACGCAGTATTTT
CASSLPKGDTQYF
>NA|many|TRBJ2-4|TRBV24-1
TGTGCCACCACATGTCCGGGATTTCAGTACTTC
CATTCPGFQYF
>NA|few|TRBJ1-2|TRBV6-6
TGTGCCAGCAGTTACGCTCCTGAGTATGGCTACACCTTC
CASSYAPEYGYTF
>TRBD1|NA|TRBJ1-5|TRBV5-1
TGCGCCAGCAGCCCCGGACAGGGGAGTAATCAGCCCCAGCATTTT
CASSPGQGSNQPQHF
>NA|few|TRBJ2-1|TRBV12-3/TRBV12-4
TGTGCCAGCAGTTACCAGTCTCCCCCCACCCACAATGAGCAGTTCTTC
CASSYQSPPTHNEQFF
>NA|many|TRBJ2-7|TRBV6-5
TGTGCCAGCAGTTACGTCAGGGGGGACGCCTACGAGCAGTACTTC
CASSYVRGDAYEQYF
>TRBD1|few|TRBJ1-1|TRBV18
TGTGCCAGCTCACCACGACTTATTGGGACAGGGAACACTGAAGCTTTCTTT
CASSPRLIGTGNTEAFF
>NA|NA|TRBJ2-1|TRBV7-3
TGTGCCAGCAGCTTAGAAGGGATGGTAAGGAATGAGCAGTTCTTC
CASSLEGMVRNEQFF
>NA|NA|TRBJ2-6|TRBV15
TGTGCCACCAGCAGAGATCTCAATGCTAGGGGGTTCAGCTCTGGGGCCAACGTCCTGACTTTC
CATSRDLNARGFSSGANVLTF
>NA|NA|TRBJ2-3|TRBV7-2
TGTGCCAGCAGCTTTGAACCCCTAGGTGGGTCGGCGCGAGATACGCAGTATTTT
CASSFEPLGGSARDTQYF
>NA|many|TRBJ1-6|TRBV6-5
TGTGCCAGCAGGAACCCCCAGGATTCACCCCTCCACTTT
CASRNPQDSPLHF
>NA|NA|TRBJ1-1|TRBV4-2
TGTGCCAGCAGTCAAAAAACCAGGGTAGGAACTGAAGCTTTCTTT
CASSQKTRVGTEAFF
>TRBD1|NA|TRBJ1-1|TRBV24-1
TGTGCCACCAGGAAGACAGGGGGGAACACTGAAGCTTTCTTT
CATRKTGGNTEAFF
>TRBD2|many|TRBJ2-5|TRBV7-7
TGTGCTAGCAGCTTATCCGGCGGGAGGGAGACCCAGTACTTC
CASSLSGGRETQYF
>NA|NA|TRBJ2-7|TRBV7-9
TGTGCCAGCAGCTTGGGAGCTGAGCAGTACTTC
CASSLGAEQYF
>TRBD2|few|TRBJ2-1|TRBV7-9
TGTGCCAGCAGCTTACCAACGGGACTAGCGTTTATTGAGCAGTTCTTC
CASSLPTGLAFIEQFF
>NA|many|TRBJ1-1|TRBV30
TGTGCCTGGAGTGGCTACACCGGCACTGAAGCTTTCTTT
CAWSGYTGTEAFF
>NA|few|TRBJ2-7|TRBV12-3/TRBV12-4
TGTGCCAGCAGCTTACTAGGAGGTACGGACTACGAGCAGTACTTC
CASSLLGGTDYEQYF
>NA|many|TRBJ2-5|TRBV5-1
TGCGCCAGCAGCTCAAGAGGGGCTCAAGAGACCCAGTACTTC
CASSSRGAQETQYF
>TRBD1|NA|TRBJ1-6|TRBV6-2/TRBV6-3
TGTGCCAGCAGACCCGGCCGGGACAGGGGCTCCTATAATTCACCCCTCCACTTT
CASRPGRDRGSYNSPLHF
>NA|NA|TRBJ2-3|TRBV7-2
TGTGCCAGCAGCTTTAGGGCTACCGCTAGGGATACGCAGTATTTT
CASSFRATARDTQYF